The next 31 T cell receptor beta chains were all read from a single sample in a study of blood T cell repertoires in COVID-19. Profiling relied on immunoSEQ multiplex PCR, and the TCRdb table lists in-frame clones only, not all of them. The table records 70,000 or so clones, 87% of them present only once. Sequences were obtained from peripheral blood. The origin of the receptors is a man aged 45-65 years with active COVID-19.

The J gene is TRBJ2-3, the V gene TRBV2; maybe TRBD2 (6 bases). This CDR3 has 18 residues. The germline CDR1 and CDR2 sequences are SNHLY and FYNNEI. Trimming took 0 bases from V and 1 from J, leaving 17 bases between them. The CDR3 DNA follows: TGTGCCAGCAGTGAAGCGCTTAGCGGACTCATCCGCACAGATACGCAGTATTTT. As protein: CASSEALSGLIRTDTQYF. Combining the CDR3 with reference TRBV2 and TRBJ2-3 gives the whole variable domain EPEVTQTPSHQVTQMGQEVILRCVPISNHLYFYWYRQILGQKVEFLVSFYNNEISEKSEIFDDQFSVERPDGSNFTLKIRSTKLEDSAMYFCASSEALSGLIRTDTQYFGPGTRLTVL.

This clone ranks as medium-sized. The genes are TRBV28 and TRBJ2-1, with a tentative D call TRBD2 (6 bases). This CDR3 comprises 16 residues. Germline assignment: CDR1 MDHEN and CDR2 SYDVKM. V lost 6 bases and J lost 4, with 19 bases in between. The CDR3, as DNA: TGTGCCAGCAGCCGGGGGTACCGGGGAGGATACAATGAGCAGTTCTTC. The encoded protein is CASSRGYRGGYNEQFF.

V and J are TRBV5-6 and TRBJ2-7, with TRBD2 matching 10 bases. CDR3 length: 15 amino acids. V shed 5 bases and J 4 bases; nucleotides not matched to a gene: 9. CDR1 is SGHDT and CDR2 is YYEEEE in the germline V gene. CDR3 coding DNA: TGTGCCAGCAGGGCTTGGCAGCGGGAGGGGTACGAGCAGTACTTC. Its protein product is CASRAWQREGYEQYF.

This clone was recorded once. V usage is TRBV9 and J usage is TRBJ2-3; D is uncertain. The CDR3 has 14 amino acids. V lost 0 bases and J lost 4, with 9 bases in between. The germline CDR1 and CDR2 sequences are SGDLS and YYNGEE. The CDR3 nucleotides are TGTGCCAGCAGCGTAGTCTCCCCCCCAGATACGCAGTATTTT. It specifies CASSVVSPPDTQYF.

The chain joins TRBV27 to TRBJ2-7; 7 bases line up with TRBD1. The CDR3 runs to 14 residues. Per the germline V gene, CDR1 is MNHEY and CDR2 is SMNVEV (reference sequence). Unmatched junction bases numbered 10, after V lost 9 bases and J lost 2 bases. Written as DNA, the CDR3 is TGTGCCAGTAGAGAACAGGGGTTCACCTACGAGCAGTACTTC. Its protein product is CASREQGFTYEQYF.

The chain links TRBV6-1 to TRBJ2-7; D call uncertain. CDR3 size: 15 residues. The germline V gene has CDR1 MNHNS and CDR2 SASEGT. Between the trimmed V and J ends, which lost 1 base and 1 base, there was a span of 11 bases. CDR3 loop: CASSEGTALSYEQYF. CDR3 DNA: TGTGCCAGCAGTGAAGGCACAGCCCTTTCCTACGAGCAGTACTTC.

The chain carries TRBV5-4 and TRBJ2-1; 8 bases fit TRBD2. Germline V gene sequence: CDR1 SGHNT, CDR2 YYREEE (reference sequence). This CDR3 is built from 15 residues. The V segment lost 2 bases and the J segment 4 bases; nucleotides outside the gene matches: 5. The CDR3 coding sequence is TGTGCCAGCAGCTTAGATACTAGCGGATACAATGAGCAGTTCTTC. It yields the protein CASSLDTSGYNEQFF. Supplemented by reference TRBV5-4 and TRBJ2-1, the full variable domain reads ETGVTQSPTHLIKTRGQQVTLRCSSQSGHNTVSWYQQALGQGPQFIFQYYREEENGRGNFPPRFSGLQFPNYSSELNVNALELDDSALYLCASSLDTSGYNEQFFGPGTRLTVL.

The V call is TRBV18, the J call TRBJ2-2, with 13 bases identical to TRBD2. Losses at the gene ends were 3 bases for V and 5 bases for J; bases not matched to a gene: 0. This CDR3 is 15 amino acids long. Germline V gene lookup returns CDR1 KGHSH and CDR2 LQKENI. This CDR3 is CASSPGLAGTGELFF. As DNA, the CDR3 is TGTGCCAGCTCACCGGGACTAGCGGGGACCGGGGAGCTGTTTTTT.

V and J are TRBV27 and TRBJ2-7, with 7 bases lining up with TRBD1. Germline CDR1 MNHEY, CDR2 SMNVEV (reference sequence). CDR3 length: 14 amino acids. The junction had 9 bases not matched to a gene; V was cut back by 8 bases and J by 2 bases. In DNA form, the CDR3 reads TGTGCCAGCTCCCGGACAGGAACAGCCTACGAGCAGTACTTC. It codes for CASSRTGTAYEQYF.

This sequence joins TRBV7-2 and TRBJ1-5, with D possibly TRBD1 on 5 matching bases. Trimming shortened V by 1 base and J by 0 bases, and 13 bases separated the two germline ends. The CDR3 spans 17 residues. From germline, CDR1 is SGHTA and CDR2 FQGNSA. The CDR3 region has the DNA TGTGCCAGCAGCTTAGTCCCAGGGTCGTATAGCAATCAGCCCCAGCATTTT. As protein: CASSLVPGSYSNQPQHF.

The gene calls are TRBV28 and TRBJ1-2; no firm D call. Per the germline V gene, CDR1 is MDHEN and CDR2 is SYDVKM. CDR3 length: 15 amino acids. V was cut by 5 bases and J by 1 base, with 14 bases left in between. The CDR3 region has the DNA TGTGCCAGCAGTACCACTCTACGGGGTAACTATGGCTACACCTTC. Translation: CASSTTLRGNYGYTF.

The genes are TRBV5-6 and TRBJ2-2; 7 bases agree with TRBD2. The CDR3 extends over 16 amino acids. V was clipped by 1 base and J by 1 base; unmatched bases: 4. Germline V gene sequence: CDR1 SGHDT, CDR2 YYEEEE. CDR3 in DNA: TGTGCCAGCAGCTTGTTTTCTAGCGGGAACACCGGGGAGCTGTTTTTT. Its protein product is CASSLFSSGNTGELFF. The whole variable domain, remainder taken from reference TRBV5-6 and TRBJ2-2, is DAGVTQSPTHLIKTRGQQVTLRCSPKSGHDTVSWYQQALGQGPQFIFQYYEEEERQRGNFPDRFSGHQFPNYSSELNVNALLLGDSALYLCASSLFSSGNTGELFFGEGSRLTVL.

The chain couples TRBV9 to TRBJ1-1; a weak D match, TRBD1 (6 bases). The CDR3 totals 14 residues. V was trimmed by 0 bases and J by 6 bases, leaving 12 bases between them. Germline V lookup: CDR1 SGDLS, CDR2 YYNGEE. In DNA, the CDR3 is TGTGCCAGCAGCGTAGATAGGGCAGGGGCTGAAGCTTTCTTT. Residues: CASSVDRAGAEAFF.

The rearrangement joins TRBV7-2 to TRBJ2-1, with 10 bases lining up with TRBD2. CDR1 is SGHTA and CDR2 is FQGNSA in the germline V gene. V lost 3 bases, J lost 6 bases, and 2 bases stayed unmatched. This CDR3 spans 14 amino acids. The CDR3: CASSLSSGSNEQFF. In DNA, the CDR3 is TGTGCCAGCAGCTTGTCTAGCGGGAGCAATGAGCAGTTCTTC.

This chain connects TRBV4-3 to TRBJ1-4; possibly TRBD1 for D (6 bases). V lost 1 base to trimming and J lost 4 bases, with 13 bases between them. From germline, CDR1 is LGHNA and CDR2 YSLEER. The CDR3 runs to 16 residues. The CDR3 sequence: CASSQGQVNDNEKLFF. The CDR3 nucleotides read TGCGCCAGCAGCCAAGGACAGGTCAACGATAATGAAAAACTGTTTTTT.

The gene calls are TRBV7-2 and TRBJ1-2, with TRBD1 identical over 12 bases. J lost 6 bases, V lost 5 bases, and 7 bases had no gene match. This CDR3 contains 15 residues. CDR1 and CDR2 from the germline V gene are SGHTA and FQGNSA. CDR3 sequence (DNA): TGTGCCAGCAGCCCTATGGGACAGGGGGCGAATGGCTACACCTTC. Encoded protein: CASSPMGQGANGYTF.

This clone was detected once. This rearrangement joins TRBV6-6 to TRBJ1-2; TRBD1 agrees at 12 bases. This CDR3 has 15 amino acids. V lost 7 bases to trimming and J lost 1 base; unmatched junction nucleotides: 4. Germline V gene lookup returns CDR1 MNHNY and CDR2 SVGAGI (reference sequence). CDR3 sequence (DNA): TGTGCCAGCACTGGGACAGGGGGCCGTAACTATGGCTACACCTTC. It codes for CASTGTGGRNYGYTF.

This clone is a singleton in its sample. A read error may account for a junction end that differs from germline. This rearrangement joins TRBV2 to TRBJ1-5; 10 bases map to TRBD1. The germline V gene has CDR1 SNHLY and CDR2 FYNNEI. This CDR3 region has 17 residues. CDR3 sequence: CASRADRGFRSNQPRHF. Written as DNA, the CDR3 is TGTGCCAGCAGAGCGGACAGGGGGTTTCGTAGCAATCAGCCCCGGCATTTT.

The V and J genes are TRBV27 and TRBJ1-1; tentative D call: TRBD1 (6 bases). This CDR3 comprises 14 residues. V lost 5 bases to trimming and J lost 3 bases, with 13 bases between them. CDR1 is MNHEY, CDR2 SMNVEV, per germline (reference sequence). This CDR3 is CASSPLGGDTEAFF. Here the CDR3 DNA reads TGTGCCAGCAGTCCACTAGGGGGAGACACTGAAGCTTTCTTT.

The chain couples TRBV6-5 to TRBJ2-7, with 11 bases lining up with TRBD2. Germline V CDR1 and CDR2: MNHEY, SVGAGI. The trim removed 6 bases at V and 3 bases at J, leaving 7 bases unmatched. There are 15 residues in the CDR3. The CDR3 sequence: CASSLAGGSFYEQYF. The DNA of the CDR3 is TGTGCCAGCAGCCTAGCGGGAGGCTCCTTCTACGAGCAGTACTTC.

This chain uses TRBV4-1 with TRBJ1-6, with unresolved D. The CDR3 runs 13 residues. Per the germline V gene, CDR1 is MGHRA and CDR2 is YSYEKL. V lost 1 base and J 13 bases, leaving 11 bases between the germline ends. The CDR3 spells CASSQVEGRPLHF. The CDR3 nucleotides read TGCGCCAGCAGCCAAGTGGAGGGAAGGCCCCTCCACTTT.

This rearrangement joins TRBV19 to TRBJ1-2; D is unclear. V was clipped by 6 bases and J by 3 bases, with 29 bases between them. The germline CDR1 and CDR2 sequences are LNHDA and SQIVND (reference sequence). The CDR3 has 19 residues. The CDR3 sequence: CASRSDGRMSWSHYYGYTF. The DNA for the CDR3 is TGTGCCAGTAGATCAGACGGCAGGATGAGTTGGTCCCACTACTATGGCTACACCTTC.

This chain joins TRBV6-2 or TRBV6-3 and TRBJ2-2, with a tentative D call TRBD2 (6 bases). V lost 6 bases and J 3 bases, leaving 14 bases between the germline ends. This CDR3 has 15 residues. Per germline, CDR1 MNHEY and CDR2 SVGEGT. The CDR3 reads CASSQDYSDTGELFF. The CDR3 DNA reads TGTGCCAGCAGCCAGGACTACTCGGACACCGGGGAGCTGTTTTTT.

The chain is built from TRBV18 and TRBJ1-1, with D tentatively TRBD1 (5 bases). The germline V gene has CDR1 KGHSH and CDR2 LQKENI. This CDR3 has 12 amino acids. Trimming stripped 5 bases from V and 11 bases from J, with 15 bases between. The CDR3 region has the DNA TGTGCCAGCTCAGGACCTGACAGAAATGCTTTCTTT. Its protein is CASSGPDRNAFF.

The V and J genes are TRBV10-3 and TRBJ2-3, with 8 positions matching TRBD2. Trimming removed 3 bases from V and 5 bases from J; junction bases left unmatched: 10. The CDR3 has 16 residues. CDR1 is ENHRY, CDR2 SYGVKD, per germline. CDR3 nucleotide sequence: TGTGCCATCAGTGAAACAAGACTAGCGCTCCTAGATACGCAGTATTTT. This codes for CAISETRLALLDTQYF.

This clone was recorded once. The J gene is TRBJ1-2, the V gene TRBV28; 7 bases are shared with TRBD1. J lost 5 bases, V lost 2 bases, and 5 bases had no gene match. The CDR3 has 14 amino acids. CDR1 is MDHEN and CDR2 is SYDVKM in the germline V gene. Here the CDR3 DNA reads TGTGCCAGCAGTTTAGGAGGGACAGAATATGGCTACACCTTC. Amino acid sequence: CASSLGGTEYGYTF.

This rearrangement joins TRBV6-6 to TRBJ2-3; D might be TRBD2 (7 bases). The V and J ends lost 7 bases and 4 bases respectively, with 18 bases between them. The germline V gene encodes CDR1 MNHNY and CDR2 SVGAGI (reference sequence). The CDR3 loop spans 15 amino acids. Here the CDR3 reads CASIPERGGSDTQYF. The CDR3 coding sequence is TGTGCCAGCATCCCGGAGAGGGGGGGCTCAGATACGCAGTATTTT.

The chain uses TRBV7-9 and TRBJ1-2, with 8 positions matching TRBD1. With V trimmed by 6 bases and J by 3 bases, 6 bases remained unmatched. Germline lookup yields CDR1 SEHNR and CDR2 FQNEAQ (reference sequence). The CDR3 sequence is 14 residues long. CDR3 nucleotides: TGTGCCAGCAGGGTAGGACAGGGCGACTATGGCTACACCTTC. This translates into CASRVGQGDYGYTF.

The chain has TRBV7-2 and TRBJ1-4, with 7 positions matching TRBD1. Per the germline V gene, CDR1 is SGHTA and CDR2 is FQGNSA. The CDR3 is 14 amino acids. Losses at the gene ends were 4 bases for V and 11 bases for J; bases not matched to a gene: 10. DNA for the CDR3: TGTGCCAGCAGCTCCAACAGGGGAGCGGTGAAACTGTTTTTT. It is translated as CASSSNRGAVKLFF.

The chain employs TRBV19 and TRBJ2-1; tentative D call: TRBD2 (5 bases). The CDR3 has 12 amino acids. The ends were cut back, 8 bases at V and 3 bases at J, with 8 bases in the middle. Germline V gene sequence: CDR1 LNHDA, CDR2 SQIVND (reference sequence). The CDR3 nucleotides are TGTGCCAGTGAGGGTCTCTACAATGAGCAGTTCTTC. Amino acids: CASEGLYNEQFF.

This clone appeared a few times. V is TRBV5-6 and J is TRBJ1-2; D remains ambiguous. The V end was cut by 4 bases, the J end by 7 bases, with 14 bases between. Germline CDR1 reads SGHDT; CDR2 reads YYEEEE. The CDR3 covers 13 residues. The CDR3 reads CASSAYTTGGYTF. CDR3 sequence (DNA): TGTGCCAGCAGCGCCTATACTACGGGTGGCTACACCTTC.